Given below is one T cell receptor (beta chain) in context. The data belong to a study of OX40 agonist ivuxolimab in advanced cancers. Study context: Across the patients, intravenous ivuxolimab was delivered every 2 weeks at 0.01 to 10 mg/kg. A mean age of roughly 60 years, range about 23 to 90, was recorded, and around 85% were male. Two cutaneous melanoma patients and one hepatocellular carcinoma patient, three in all, had partial responses.

Germline-derived CDR1 and CDR2 are SGHKS and YYEKEE (reference sequence). The CDR3 sequence is 14 residues long. The trim removed 4 bases at V and 3 bases at J, leaving 6 bases unmatched. Using immunoSEQ multiplex PCR, the repertoire was profiled, and TCRdb retains in-frame clones only, with some absent. The sample has about 47,000 clones, about 86% seen once; the top ten hold 30% to 35%. The clonotype comes from an adult with an advanced solid tumor such as melanoma, head and neck, liver or kidney cancer. Sequences were derived from CD4+ or CD8+ T cells sorted from blood, sampled in a trial of the OX40 agonist ivuxolimab. V gene TRBV5-5 combines with J gene TRBJ2-7; TRBD1 matches 8 bases. CDR3 nucleotides: TGTGCCAGCAGCCACCGGGACAGGAACTACGAGCAGTACTTC. It codes for CASSHRDRNYEQYF.